These T cell receptor beta chains were read from a single sample in a study of T cell responses to AZD1222 COVID-19 vaccine. Profiling relied on immunoSEQ multiplex PCR, and the TCRdb table lists in-frame clones only, not all of them. The sample includes 100,000 to 150,000 clones, about nine tenths seen only once; the top ten take around 7.8%. Sequencing used peripheral blood, obtained on day 0 of AZD1222 vaccination. These receptors were obtained from an adult in good health. The CDR3 runs from the conserved cysteine through the conserved F or W. D genes are given only for firm matches. Size tells how often a clone was seen (once, few, many) or the class of an expanded clone, and some rows leave it out.

v_gene	abundance	d_gene	j_gene	CDR3nt	CDR3aa
TRBV6-5	once	-	TRBJ2-1	TGTGCCAGCAGCCGCACGAGCTACAATGAGCAGTTCTTC	CASSRTSYNEQFF
TRBV6-5	few	TRBD1	TRBJ1-2	TGTGCCAGCAGTTACGGACAGGGGGATGGCTACACCTTC	CASSYGQGDGYTF
TRBV4-2	-	-	TRBJ2-2	TGTGCCAGCAAGACGAGGGGGGGCAGCAACACCGGGGAGCTGTTTTTT	CASKTRGGSNTGELFF
TRBV3-1/TRBV3-2	-	-	TRBJ2-1	TGTGCCAGCAGCCAAGTTACGGGTGAGCAGTTCTTC	CASSQVTGEQFF
TRBV3-1/TRBV3-2	-	TRBD2	TRBJ2-1	TGTGCCAGCAGTCAACCCCTCTCGGGAGGGGCCCCCTACAATGAGCAGTTCTTC	CASSQPLSGGAPYNEQFF
TRBV6-5	-	-	TRBJ1-2	TGTGCCAGCAGTTACTCAGGCAGGGTAGTCAATGGCTACACCTTC	CASSYSGRVVNGYTF
TRBV19	-	-	TRBJ2-7	TGTGCCAGTAGTATAGCCCATGGATACGAGCAGTACTTC	CASSIAHGYEQYF
TRBV7-2	-	TRBD2	TRBJ2-7	TGTGCCAGCACTCAACCCGGGACTATATACGAGCAGTACTTC	CASTQPGTIYEQYF
TRBV6-1	-	-	TRBJ2-7	TGTGCCAGCAGTAGCATACGGGGGCACGAGCAGTACTTC	CASSSIRGHEQYF
TRBV6-2/TRBV6-3	-	-	TRBJ2-7	TGTGCCAGCAGTTACCCACCGGACCGGAACGGCGACGAGCAGTACTTC	CASSYPPDRNGDEQYF
TRBV27	once	-	TRBJ1-4	TGTGCCAGCAGCACCCTTGGGGGCCCTCCTAATGAAAAACTGTTTTTT	CASSTLGGPPNEKLFF
TRBV4-1	-	-	TRBJ2-5	TGCGCCAGCAGCCAAGAAGAGACCCAGTACTTC	CASSQEETQYF
TRBV28	-	-	TRBJ1-5	TGTGCCAGCACCGCGACTGAGCAGCCCCAGCATTTT	CASTATEQPQHF
TRBV2	-	-	TRBJ2-1	TGTGCCAGCAGCAAACTAGTTTTTGAGCAGTTCTTC	CASSKLVFEQFF
TRBV19	once	TRBD2	TRBJ2-1	TGTGCCAGTAGTATCCCGGGACTAGCGGCCTATTACAATGAGCAGTTCTTC	CASSIPGLAAYYNEQFF
TRBV6-2/TRBV6-3	-	-	TRBJ2-7	TGTGCCAGCAGTTACTCACAAGCGGTGGAGTACTTC	CASSYSQAVEYF
TRBV6-6	once	-	TRBJ2-6	TGTGCCAGCAGTTACTCGGTTGGCTCTGGGGCCAACGTCCTGACTTTC	CASSYSVGSGANVLTF
TRBV5-4	few	TRBD1	TRBJ1-1	TGTGCCAGCAGCGTCGGGACAGGCACAAAGGACACTGAAGCTTTCTTT	CASSVGTGTKDTEAFF
TRBV30	-	-	TRBJ1-2	TGTGCCTGGAGTGCAGAACTCTATGGCTACACCTTC	CAWSAELYGYTF
TRBV19	-	TRBD2	TRBJ2-2	TGTGCCAGTACCCCGACTAGCGGGAGCTTTAGCACCGGGGAGCTGTTTTTT	CASTPTSGSFSTGELFF
TRBV7-8	-	-	TRBJ1-5	TGTGCCCAGACCAGACCTTATAGCAATCAGCCCCAGCATTTT	CAQTRPYSNQPQHF
TRBV9	-	TRBD2	TRBJ2-7	TGTGCCAGCAGCGTAGGTCAAGCGGGAGTTCGGGGGGAGCAGTACTTC	CASSVGQAGVRGEQYF
TRBV19	-	-	TRBJ1-5	TGTGCCAGTAGTATAGATCTAGTGGCACTCTCCGACTATAGCAATCAGCCCCAGCATTTT	CASSIDLVALSDYSNQPQHF
TRBV28	-	TRBD1	TRBJ2-1	TGTGCCAGCAGTTTCCGGCCTAAGGACAGGTCCAGTGAGCAGTTCTTC	CASSFRPKDRSSEQFF
TRBV5-8	-	TRBD1	TRBJ1-2	TGTGCCAGCAGCAGGACAGGGGGTGGTTTCTATGGCTACACCTTC	CASSRTGGGFYGYTF
TRBV4-3	-	TRBD1	TRBJ2-2	TGCGCCAGCAGCCAGGCCCTTATAGGGGGCGTCTCCGGGGAGCTGTTTTTT	CASSQALIGGVSGELFF
TRBV5-1	-	-	TRBJ2-3	TGCGCCAGCAGTTTTACAGGCGGCGGATCAGATACGCAGTATTTT	CASSFTGGGSDTQYF
TRBV6-5	-	TRBD1	TRBJ1-6	TGTGCCAGCAGCAAGGGGACAGGGAGGGAGTCACCCCTCCACTTT	CASSKGTGRESPLHF
TRBV24-1	-	TRBD2	TRBJ2-1	TGTGCCACCAGTGATTTTGTCTCGGGAGGGCGAGATGAGCAGTTCTTC	CATSDFVSGGRDEQFF
TRBV28	-	TRBD1	TRBJ1-2	TGTGCCAGCAGGTCACAGGGGGGAGCTAACTATGGCTACACCTTC	CASRSQGGANYGYTF
TRBV18	-	TRBD1	TRBJ2-3	TGTGCCAGCTCACTGCTTGGGACAGGGCGCACAGATACGCAGTATTTT	CASSLLGTGRTDTQYF
TRBV9	-	-	TRBJ1-3	TGTGCCAGCAGCGTGGGGGGGAGACTCTCTGGAAACACCATATATTTT	CASSVGGRLSGNTIYF
TRBV19	-	TRBD2	TRBJ2-3	TGTGCCAGTAGTCGGGTTAGCGGGCCAGATACGCAGTATTTT	CASSRVSGPDTQYF
TRBV28	-	TRBD1	TRBJ1-5	TGTGCCAGCAGCCAGACAGGGAGCAATCAGCCCCAGCATTTT	CASSQTGSNQPQHF
TRBV9	-	-	TRBJ2-3	TGTGCCAGCAGCGGTGTCGGAGGTACGCAGTATTTT	CASSGVGGTQYF
TRBV27	-	-	TRBJ1-5	TGTGCCAGCAGTTTAAATCGGATTAATAGCAATCAGCCCCAGCATTTT	CASSLNRINSNQPQHF
TRBV5-1	-	-	TRBJ2-3	TGCGCCAGCAGGAGAGGACCGAGGCAGGGTGTAGATACGCAGTATTTT	CASRRGPRQGVDTQYF
TRBV24-1	-	TRBD1	TRBJ2-3	TGTGCCACCAGTGATATCCCCGGGACAGGGGGAACAGATACGCAGTATTTT	CATSDIPGTGGTDTQYF
TRBV11-2	-	-	TRBJ2-5	TGTGCCAGCAGCTTAAGCCGAGAGACCCAGTACTTC	CASSLSRETQYF
TRBV27	once	TRBD1	TRBJ1-2	TGTGCCAGCAGTTTGGAGGGGGCTTTCTATGGCTACACCTTC	CASSLEGAFYGYTF
TRBV28	-	TRBD1	TRBJ2-3	TGTGCCAGCAGTTCCTTCGGACAGGGCACAGATACGCAGTATTTT	CASSSFGQGTDTQYF
TRBV3-1/TRBV3-2	-	TRBD2	TRBJ2-3	TGTGCCAGCAGCTACTTAGCGGGGCGCACAGATACGCAGTATTTT	CASSYLAGRTDTQYF
TRBV4-3	-	-	TRBJ1-1	TGCGCCAGCAGCCAAGATGGGCGGGAAGCTTTCTTT	CASSQDGREAFF
TRBV6-5	-	-	TRBJ2-7	TGTGCCAGCACCAACGGGGATTTGGCCTACGAGCAGTACTTC	CASTNGDLAYEQYF
TRBV3-1/TRBV3-2	-	-	TRBJ1-2	TGTGCCAGCAGCCAAGATGGGGGCTCATTGGGCTATGGCTACACCTTC	CASSQDGGSLGYGYTF
TRBV5-1	-	-	TRBJ2-3	TGCGCCAGCAGCTTGGCCACGAGCCCCACAGATACGCAGTATTTT	CASSLATSPTDTQYF
TRBV9	-	-	TRBJ2-2	TGTGCCAGCAATAAAGTACACGGCGGGGAGCTGTTTTTT	CASNKVHGGELFF
TRBV7-7	once	-	TRBJ2-2	TGTGCTAGCAGTCCTTCATCATCGAACACCGGGGAGCTGTTTTTT	CASSPSSSNTGELFF
TRBV19	-	-	TRBJ2-2	TGTGCCAGTAGCACCGGGGGGAACACCGGGGAGCTGTTTTTT	CASSTGGNTGELFF
TRBV10-1	-	-	TRBJ2-1	TGCGCCAGCAGTGAGTCTCTAGGGTCTGCCTACAATGAGCAGTTCTTC	CASSESLGSAYNEQFF
TRBV6-6	-	-	TRBJ2-7	TGTGCCAGCAGTTACGCGCTTTCTAGATCCTACGAGCAGTACTTC	CASSYALSRSYEQYF
TRBV14	-	-	TRBJ2-1	TGTGCCAGCAGCCAAGAAAAAGCGAGGGCCGGCTACAATGAGCAGTTCTTC	CASSQEKARAGYNEQFF
TRBV10-1	-	-	TRBJ1-1	TGCGCCAGCAGTGAGTCTGGCAACACTGAAGCTTTCTTT	CASSESGNTEAFF
TRBV18	-	TRBD2	TRBJ2-1	TGTGCCAGCTCACCCCCAGACAGGGGTAGGACTAGCGGGATGGACAATGAGCAGTTCTTC	CASSPPDRGRTSGMDNEQFF
TRBV2	-	TRBD1	TRBJ2-7	TGTGCCAGCAGGGGACAGGGGATCTCCTACGAGCAGTACTTC	CASRGQGISYEQYF
TRBV19	-	-	TRBJ2-6	TGTGCCATTGGGGTTCCTGGGGCCAACGTCCTGACTTTC	CAIGVPGANVLTF